Presented here are 5 T cell receptor beta chains from one specimen sequenced in a study of cytomegalovirus exposure and HLA in healthy donors. A multiplex PCR was run with 60 Vbeta primers and 13 Jbeta primers. Here immunoSEQ multiplex PCR was the method, and the copy in TCRdb shows in-frame clones only, minus some. The table has about 170,000 clones, roughly 84% seen once; the top ten hold around 2.5%. The material sequenced was PBMCs. The receptor set was obtained from a man aged 25 to 40 in good health and CMV-seropositive.

This clone was counted a single time. This rearrangement joins TRBV19 to TRBJ1-1; D is undetermined. V dropped 4 bases and J dropped 8 bases, with 17 bases sitting between them. The CDR3 is made up of 14 amino acids. Germline assignment: CDR1 LNHDA and CDR2 SQIVND (reference sequence). This CDR3 is CASSNLGDRAEAFF. In DNA, the CDR3 is TGTGCCAGTAGTAACCTGGGAGATAGAGCGGAAGCTTTCTTT.

The chain has TRBV9 and TRBJ2-2; 12 bases are shared with TRBD2. J gave up 7 bases and V 0 bases, and 7 bases lay outside the gene matches. Germline values: CDR1 SGDLS, CDR2 YYNGEE. This CDR3 spans 17 amino acids. The CDR3 loop reads CASSVEIRLAGDGELFF. CDR3 DNA sequence: TGTGCCAGCAGCGTAGAGATCCGACTAGCGGGAGACGGGGAGCTGTTTTTT. The variable domain in full, completed from reference TRBV9 and TRBJ2-2, reads DSGVTQTPKHLITATGQRVTLRCSPRSGDLSVYWYQQSLDQGLQFLIQYYNGEERAKGNILERFSAQQFPDLHSELNLSSLELGDSALYFCASSVEIRLAGDGELFFGEGSRLTVL.

The chain uses TRBV7-2 and TRBJ2-2, with D tentatively TRBD2 (5 bases). There are 15 residues in the CDR3. V lost 5 bases, J lost 6 bases, and 16 bases lay in between. Per germline, CDR1 SGHTA and CDR2 FQGNSA. The DNA of the CDR3 is TGTGCCAGCAGCCTCATGCGTACAGCGGCCGGGGAGCTGTTTTTT. Protein sequence: CASSLMRTAAGELFF. Full variable domain (outside the CDR3, taken from reference TRBV7-2 and TRBJ2-2): GAGVSQSPSNKVTEKGKDVELRCDPISGHTALYWYRQSLGQGLEFLIYFQGNSAPDKSGLPSDRFSAERTGGSVSTLTIQRTQQEDSAVYLCASSLMRTAAGELFFGEGSRLTVL.

The J gene is TRBJ2-5, the V gene TRBV9, with TRBD2 identical over 11 bases. J gave up 4 bases and V 4 bases, and 6 bases lay outside the gene matches. The CDR3 contains 15 residues. CDR1 SGDLS and CDR2 YYNGEE come from the germline V gene. The DNA of the CDR3 is TGTGCCAGCAGCCAGTCTAGCGGGAGGATAGAGACCCAGTACTTC. Protein product: CASSQSSGRIETQYF.

The chain joins TRBV5-1 to TRBJ1-1; tentatively, D is TRBD1 (5 bases). The germline V gene has CDR1 SGHRS and CDR2 YFSETQ. The V end was cut by 0 bases, the J end by 9 bases, with 9 bases between. The CDR3 runs 12 residues. Written as DNA, the CDR3 is TGCGCCAGCAGCTTGGAACGACAGAAAGCTTTCTTT. This translates into CASSLERQKAFF. Complete variable domain (other parts from reference TRBV5-1 and TRBJ1-1): KAGVTQTPRYLIKTRGQQVTLSCSPISGHRSVSWYQQTPGQGLQFLFEYFSETQRNKGNFPGRFSGRQFSNSRSEMNVSTLELGDSALYLCASSLERQKAFFGQGTRLTVV.